This TCR beta chain was identified in a study of T-cell reconstitution after alpha-beta-depleted transplantation in children. Overall study results and limits: Several hundred rapidly expanded clones from non-depleted graft cells reportedly supplied alpha-beta T cells about two months post-transplant. T-cell counts and diversity were attributed mostly to newly produced T cells one year after transplant.

In this sample, this clonotype turned up a few times. The antigen is not known. For TCRbeta, the library was prepared with unique molecular identifiers. TCRdb ran MiXCR on the PCR reads and lists one entry per CDR3 protein. The repertoire has approximately 270,000 distinct CDR3 sequences, more than 20% of them found once; the top ten carry about 4.8%. The germline gives CDR1 MNHEY, CDR2 SMNVEV (reference sequence). V was cut by 3 bases and J by 1 base, with 10 bases left in between. CDR3 size: 15 residues. The material was PBMCs, mostly from graft donor cells, obtained 360 days after TCRalphabeta/CD19-depleted stem cell transplant. The chain is built from TRBV27 and TRBJ2-1; D possibly corresponds to TRBD1 (7 bases). The receptor was isolated from a female patient under 10 years old who had a stem cell transplant for congenital amegakaryocytic thrombocytopenia, so the T cells may come from the graft donor. In DNA, the CDR3 is TGTGCCAGCAGTTTGCGGGACAGATCCTACAATGAGCAGTTCTTC. It is translated as CASSLRDRSYNEQFF.